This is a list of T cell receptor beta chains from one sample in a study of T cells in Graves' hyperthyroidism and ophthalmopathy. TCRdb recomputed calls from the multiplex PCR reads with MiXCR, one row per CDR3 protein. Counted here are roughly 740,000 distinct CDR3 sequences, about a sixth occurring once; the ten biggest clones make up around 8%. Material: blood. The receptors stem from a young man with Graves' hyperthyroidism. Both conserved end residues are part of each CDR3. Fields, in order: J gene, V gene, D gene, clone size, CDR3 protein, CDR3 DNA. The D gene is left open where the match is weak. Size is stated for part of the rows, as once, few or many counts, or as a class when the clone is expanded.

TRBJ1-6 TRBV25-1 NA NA CATARVSNSPLHF TGTGCCACCGCCAGGGTATCTAATTCACCCCTCCACTTT
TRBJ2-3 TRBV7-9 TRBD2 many CASPSGSQDTQYF TGTGCCAGTCCTAGCGGGTCACAAGATACGCAGTATTTT
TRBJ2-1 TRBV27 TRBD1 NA CASTSRGQGNEQFF TGTGCCAGCACCTCCCGGGGACAGGGCAATGAGCAGTTCTTC
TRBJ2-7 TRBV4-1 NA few CASSHGPPRGIYEQYF TGCGCCAGCAGCCACGGGCCCCCTCGCGGGATCTACGAGCAGTACTTC
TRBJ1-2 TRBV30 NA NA CAWEPLGGDGYTF TGTGCCTGGGAACCTTTGGGGGGTGATGGCTACACCTTC
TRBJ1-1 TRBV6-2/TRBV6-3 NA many CASGRPGLEAFF TGTGCCAGCGGTAGGCCGGGGCTTGAAGCTTTCTTT
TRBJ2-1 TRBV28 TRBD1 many CASSGQGHNEQFF TGTGCCAGCTCGGGACAGGGCCACAATGAGCAGTTCTTC
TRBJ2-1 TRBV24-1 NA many CATSDLQAGRTEQFF TGTGCCACCAGTGATTTGCAAGCGGGCCGCACCGAGCAGTTCTTC
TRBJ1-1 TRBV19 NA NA CASSIDRTRAFF TGTGCCAGTAGTATAGACCGGACCAGGGCTTTCTTT
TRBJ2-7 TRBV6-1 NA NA CASGYLKSYEQYF TGTGCCAGTGGGTATCTGAAAAGCTACGAGCAGTACTTC
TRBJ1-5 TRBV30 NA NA CAWSREWGTLNQPQHF TGTGCCTGGAGTCGCGAGTGGGGGACTCTCAATCAGCCCCAGCATTTT
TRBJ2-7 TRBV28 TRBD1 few CASSLIPGQYEQYF TGTGCCAGCAGTCTGATACCGGGACAGTACGAGCAGTACTTC
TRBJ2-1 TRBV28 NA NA CASSFPNEQFF TGTGCCAGCAGTTTCCCCAATGAGCAGTTCTTC
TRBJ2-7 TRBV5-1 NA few CASSWDGIAYEQYF TGCGCCAGCAGCTGGGACGGTATCGCCTACGAGCAGTACTTC
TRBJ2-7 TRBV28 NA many CASSPGGQPDYEQYF TGTGCCAGCAGTCCCGGCGGACAGCCAGACTACGAGCAGTACTTC
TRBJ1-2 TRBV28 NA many CASSAGEGGYGYTF TGTGCCAGCAGTGCCGGGGAGGGTGGCTATGGCTACACCTTC
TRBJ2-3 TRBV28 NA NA CATTGRTDTQYF TGTGCCACCACAGGCCGCACAGATACGCAGTATTTT
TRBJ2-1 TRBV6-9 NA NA CASSYLDTDNEQFF TGTGCCAGCAGTTACCTGGACACGGACAATGAGCAGTTCTTC
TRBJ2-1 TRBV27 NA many CASSLDSLTAYNEQFF TGTGCCAGCAGTTTAGACAGCCTAACCGCCTACAATGAGCAGTTCTTC
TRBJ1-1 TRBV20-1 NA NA CSVEGIAEAFF TGCAGCGTTGAAGGTATTGCTGAAGCTTTCTTT
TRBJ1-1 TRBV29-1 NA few CSVVLVGAEAFF TGCAGCGTTGTTCTAGTCGGGGCAGAAGCTTTCTTT
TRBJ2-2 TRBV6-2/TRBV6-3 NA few CASSTGYTGELFF TGTGCCAGCAGTACGGGGTACACCGGGGAGCTGTTTTTT
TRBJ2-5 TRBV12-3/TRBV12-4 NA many CASSLAGGVSETQYF TGTGCCAGCAGTTTAGCCGGGGGCGTGTCAGAGACCCAGTACTTC
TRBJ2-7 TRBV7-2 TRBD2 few CASSLMGASGGYEQYF TGTGCCAGCAGCTTAATGGGGGCTAGCGGGGGCTACGAGCAGTACTTC
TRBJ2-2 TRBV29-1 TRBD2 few CSVWVAGGTGELFF TGCAGCGTTTGGGTAGCGGGAGGCACCGGGGAGCTGTTTTTT
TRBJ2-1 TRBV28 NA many CASRTASSYNEQFF TGTGCCAGCCGGACGGCGAGCTCCTACAATGAGCAGTTCTTC
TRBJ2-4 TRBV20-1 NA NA CSARGDRPKNIQYF TGCAGTGCTAGAGGGGATAGACCCAAAAACATTCAGTACTTC
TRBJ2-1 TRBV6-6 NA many CASSYSTGARTEQFF TGTGCCAGCAGTTACTCGACTGGGGCGCGAACTGAGCAGTTCTTC
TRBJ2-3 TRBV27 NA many CASSLKGRPHPDTQYF TGTGCCAGCAGTTTGAAGGGGAGGCCCCATCCAGATACGCAGTATTTT
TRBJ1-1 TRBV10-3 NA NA CAISDNRRGDTEAFF TGTGCCATCAGTGACAACCGGAGGGGGGACACTGAAGCTTTCTTT
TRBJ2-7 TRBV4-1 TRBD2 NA CASSQEAGGWEQYF TGCGCCAGCAGCCAAGAAGCGGGAGGCTGGGAGCAGTACTTC
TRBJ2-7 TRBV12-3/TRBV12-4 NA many CASSLTSSLEQYF TGTGCCAGCAGCCTAACTAGCTCCCTCGAGCAGTACTTC
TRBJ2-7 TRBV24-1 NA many CATSDLSVGKEEQYF TGTGCCACCAGTGATTTGTCGGTAGGAAAAGAAGAGCAGTACTTC
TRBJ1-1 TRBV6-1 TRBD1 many CASRKDRGLSEAFF TGTGCCAGCAGGAAAGACAGGGGGTTGAGTGAAGCTTTCTTT
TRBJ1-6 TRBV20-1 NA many CSARPPAGSPLHF TGCAGTGCTAGACCGCCAGCTGGGTCACCCCTCCACTTT
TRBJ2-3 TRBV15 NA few CATSRRQGITDTQYF TGTGCCACCAGCAGAAGGCAGGGTATCACAGATACGCAGTATTTT
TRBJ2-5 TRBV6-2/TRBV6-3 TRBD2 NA CASLSLAGGGETQYF TGTGCCAGCCTTTCTCTAGCGGGAGGGGGAGAGACCCAGTACTTC
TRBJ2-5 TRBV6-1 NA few CASRVSGNRETQYF TGTGCCAGCAGGGTTAGTGGAAATCGGGAGACCCAGTACTTC
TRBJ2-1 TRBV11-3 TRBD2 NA CASSFAGVNEQFF TGTGCCAGCAGCTTCGCGGGAGTAAATGAGCAGTTCTTC
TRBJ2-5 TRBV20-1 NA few CSAPWEGAQYF TGCAGTGCTCCCTGGGAAGGAGCCCAGTACTTC
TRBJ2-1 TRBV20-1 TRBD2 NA CSARDRGGSGNNEQFF TGCAGTGCTAGAGATCGGGGCGGGAGTGGGAACAATGAGCAGTTCTTC
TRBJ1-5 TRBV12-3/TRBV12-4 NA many CASSLAVGIGGNQPQHF TGTGCCAGCAGTTTAGCGGTGGGGATCGGTGGCAATCAGCCCCAGCATTTT
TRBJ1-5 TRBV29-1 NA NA CSVDLGVGQPQHF TGCAGCGTTGATCTAGGGGTCGGTCAGCCCCAGCATTTT
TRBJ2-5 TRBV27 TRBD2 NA CASSESGRSGETQYF TGTGCCAGCAGTGAAAGCGGGAGGAGTGGAGAGACCCAGTACTTC
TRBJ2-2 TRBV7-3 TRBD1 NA CASSQTGTGGPGELFF TGTGCCAGCAGTCAGACCGGGACAGGGGGTCCCGGGGAGCTGTTTTTT
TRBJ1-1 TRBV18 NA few CASSPRLGGGTEAFF TGTGCCAGCTCACCACGGTTAGGTGGGGGAACTGAAGCTTTCTTT
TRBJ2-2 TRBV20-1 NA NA CSASIRAGLFF TGCAGTGCTAGTATCCGGGCCGGGCTGTTTTTT
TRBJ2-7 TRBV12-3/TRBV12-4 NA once CASWDPSSYEQYF TGTGCCAGCTGGGACCCCTCCTCCTACGAGCAGTACTTC
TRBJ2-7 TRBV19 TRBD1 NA CATLPRTGVGGEQYF TGTGCCACCCTGCCCCGGACAGGGGTTGGAGGCGAGCAGTACTTC
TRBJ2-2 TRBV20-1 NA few CSAMGTEGTGELFF TGCAGTGCTATGGGGACTGAGGGGACCGGGGAGCTGTTTTTT
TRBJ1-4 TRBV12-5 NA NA CASGLFAGDREKLFF TGTGCTAGTGGTTTGTTCGCAGGGGATCGGGAAAAACTGTTTTTT